A selection of T cell receptor beta chains follows, all from one sample in a study of blood T cell repertoires in COVID-19. TCRdb's table, derived via immunoSEQ multiplex PCR, lists solely in-frame clones and lacks some. Found here are approximately 490,000 clones, 87% of them singletons; the top ten hold about 0.7%. Sequencing used PBMCs or T cells enriched from blood (not recorded which). The receptors were gathered from a young woman who had recovered from COVID-19. Each CDR3 is given with its conserved first and last residue. Fields, in order: V gene, J gene, CDR3 protein.

>TRBV5-1|TRBJ2-5
CASSLEPFDSQETQYF
>TRBV5-1|TRBJ1-3
CASSLTGTAGNTIYF
>TRBV7-8|TRBJ2-7
CASSRDRRGASEQYF
>TRBV6-1|TRBJ1-2
CASSETPLLQGIIRASYGYTF
>TRBV19|TRBJ2-3
CASRPDRSTDTQYF
>TRBV7-9|TRBJ1-2
CASSLDTLNYFGGYTF
>TRBV30|TRBJ2-2
CAWSVGGNTGELFF
>TRBV28|TRBJ1-2
CASSLVGGRYTF
>TRBV30|TRBJ1-3
CAWSRTGLGNTIYF
>TRBV24-1|TRBJ2-1
CATSESSGGANNEQFF
>TRBV5-1|TRBJ2-2
CASSVTTIDYNTGELFF
>TRBV6-5|TRBJ1-4
CASSYSRFGEKLFF
>TRBV3-1/TRBV3-2|TRBJ2-1
CASSQDRTSIRNEQFF
>TRBV30|TRBJ1-2
CAWSPQGARGYTF
>TRBV6-5|TRBJ1-6
CASRLEGNSPLHF
>TRBV19|TRBJ2-2
CASSKEGAKTGELFF
>TRBV18|TRBJ2-2
CASSGGDLTGELFF
>TRBV7-3|TRBJ2-1
CASSQRSGDEQFF
>TRBV7-3|TRBJ2-3
CASSSTGTRSTDTQYF
>TRBV11-3|TRBJ2-3
CASSLDGGETDTQYF
>TRBV2|TRBJ2-3
CASSVLDTQYF
>TRBV15|TRBJ2-1
CATSRPGTSGGMGYNEQFF
>TRBV25-1|TRBJ2-7
CASSERQGHEQYF
>TRBV18|TRBJ1-1
CASSPSNTEAFF
>TRBV5-1|TRBJ2-7
CASSGQGVADEQYF
>TRBV18|TRBJ2-3
CASSPGANTDTQYF
>TRBV19|TRBJ2-7
CASSVSSGGPYEQYF
>TRBV4-2|TRBJ1-2
CASSQPTGYGYTF